The 6 T cell receptor beta chains given below trace back to one sample, sequenced in a study of blood T cell repertoires in COVID-19. TCRdb's table, derived via immunoSEQ multiplex PCR, lists solely in-frame clones and lacks some. The sample gives fewer than 90,000 clones, about four fifths of which show up once; more than 12% is in the top ten. The sequenced sample consisted of peripheral blood. These receptors all stem from a man in his 60s with COVID-19, enrolled during active disease.

CDR3 bases: TGTGCCACCAGTGCCTTACTAGCGGGAGGACATGAGCAGTTCTTC. Protein: CATSALLAGGHEQFF. The chain couples TRBV24-1 to TRBJ2-1, with 12 bases fitting TRBD2. The ends lost 5 bases at V and 8 bases at J; junction bases unmatched: 6. Looked up from germline, CDR1 is KGHDR and CDR2 is SFDVKD. CDR3 length: 15 amino acids.

CDR3 nucleotide sequence: TGTGCCAGCAAACCAGATACTAACAATGAGCAGTTCTTC. Translating it yields CASKPDTNNEQFF. V and J are TRBV28 and TRBJ2-1, with D unclear. CDR1 and CDR2 (germline): MDHEN, SYDVKM. The V gene lost 7 bases and the J gene lost 5 bases, with 12 bases spanning the gap. This CDR3 is 13 amino acids long. The whole variable domain, remainder taken from reference TRBV28 and TRBJ2-1, is DVKVTQSSRYLVKRTGEKVFLECVQDMDHENMFWYRQDPGLGLRLIYFSYDVKMKEKGDIPEGYSVSREKKERFSLILESASTNQTSMYLCASKPDTNNEQFFGPGTRLTVL.

The chain links TRBV5-5 to TRBJ2-2; D may be TRBD2 (5 bases). The V and J ends lost 6 bases and 8 bases respectively, with 17 bases between them. The CDR3 contains 14 residues. Germline V gene sequence: CDR1 SGHKS, CDR2 YYEKEE (reference sequence). CDR3 protein: CASTLSGFSGELFF. DNA of the CDR3: TGTGCCAGCACCCTTTCGGGGTTTTCAGGGGAGCTGTTTTTT.

This chain joins TRBV14 and TRBJ2-5; D is ambiguous. Germline CDR1 reads SGHDN; CDR2 reads FVKESK. Deletions cut 2 bases from V and 1 base from J, with 5 bases between. The CDR3 length is 13 residues. CDR3 bases: TGTGCCAGCAGCCAATTTCTCCAAGAGACCCAGTACTTC. It codes for CASSQFLQETQYF.

The CDR3 is CASSLDRGDEKLFF. The CDR3 nucleotides are TGTGCCAGCAGCTTGGACAGGGGAGATGAAAAACTGTTTTTT. V and J are TRBV5-4 and TRBJ1-4; TRBD1 aligns across 7 bases. Trimming cost V 0 bases and J 6 bases; bases outside gene matches: 2. Germline V gene data show CDR1 as SGHNT and CDR2 as YYREEE (reference sequence). The length of the CDR3 is 14 residues.

V is TRBV6-5 and J is TRBJ2-1, with D maybe TRBD1 (6 bases). Per the germline V gene, CDR1 is MNHEY and CDR2 is SVGAGI. The CDR3 extends over 15 amino acids. Trimming cost V 6 bases and J 1 base, with 13 bases left between them. The CDR3 region is CASRPTGRSYNEQFF. DNA for the CDR3: TGTGCCAGCAGACCGACAGGCAGGTCCTACAATGAGCAGTTCTTC.